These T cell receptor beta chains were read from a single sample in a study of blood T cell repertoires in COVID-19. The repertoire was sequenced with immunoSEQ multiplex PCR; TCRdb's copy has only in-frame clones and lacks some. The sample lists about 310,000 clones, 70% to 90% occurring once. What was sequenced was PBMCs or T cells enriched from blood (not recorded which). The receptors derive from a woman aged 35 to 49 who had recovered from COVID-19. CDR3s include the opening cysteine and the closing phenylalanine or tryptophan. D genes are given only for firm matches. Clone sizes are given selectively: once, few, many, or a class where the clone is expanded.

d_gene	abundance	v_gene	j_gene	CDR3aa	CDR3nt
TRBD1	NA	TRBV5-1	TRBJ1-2	CASSFRTGDYGYTF	TGCGCCAGCAGCTTTCGGACAGGGGACTATGGCTACACCTTC
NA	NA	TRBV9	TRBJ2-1	CASSVDLGINNEQFF	TGTGCCAGCAGCGTAGATCTCGGGATAAACAATGAGCAGTTCTTC
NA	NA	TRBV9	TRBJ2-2	CASSVVTSTGELFF	TGTGCCAGCAGCGTAGTGACTTCCACCGGGGAGCTGTTTTTT
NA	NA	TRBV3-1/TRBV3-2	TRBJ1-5	CASSQDPPGRNSRGNQPQHF	TGTGCCAGCAGCCAAGATCCTCCCGGGAGGAACTCCAGGGGCAATCAGCCCCAGCATTTT
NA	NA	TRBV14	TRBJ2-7	CASSSREQYF	TGTGCCAGCAGTAGTCGCGAGCAGTACTTC
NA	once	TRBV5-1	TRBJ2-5	CASSLLREETQYF	TGCGCCAGCAGTCTCCTCCGGGAAGAGACCCAGTACTTC
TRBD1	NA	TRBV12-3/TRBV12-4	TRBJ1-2	CASSLLGQGNYTF	TGTGCCAGCAGTTTACTAGGACAGGGAAACTACACCTTC
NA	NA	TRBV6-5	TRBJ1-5	CASSTHGSNQPQHF	TGTGCCAGCAGCACCCACGGGAGCAATCAGCCCCAGCATTTT
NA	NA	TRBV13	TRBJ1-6	CASSLYRNNSPLHF	TGTGCCAGCAGCTTATACAGAAATAATTCACCCCTCCACTTT
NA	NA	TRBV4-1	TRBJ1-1	CASSQPWRGVNTEAFF	TGCGCCAGCAGCCAACCCTGGCGGGGCGTGAACACTGAAGCTTTCTTT
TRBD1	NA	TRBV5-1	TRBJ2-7	CASSPGDSSYEQYF	TGCGCCAGCAGCCCCGGGGACAGCTCCTACGAGCAGTACTTC
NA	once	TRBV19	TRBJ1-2	CASRPQGTDGYTF	TGTGCCAGTAGGCCACAGGGTACGGATGGCTACACCTTC
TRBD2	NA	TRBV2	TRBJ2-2	CASSIAGGITGELFF	TGTGCCAGCAGCATAGCGGGGGGGATCACCGGGGAGCTGTTTTTT
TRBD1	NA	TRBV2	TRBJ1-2	CASGLSTGGLGYTF	TGTGCCAGCGGTCTTTCGACAGGGGGTCTCGGCTACACCTTC
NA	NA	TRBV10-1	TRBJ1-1	CASSDDSFSMNTEAFF	TGCGCCAGCAGTGACGACAGCTTCTCCATGAACACTGAAGCTTTCTTT
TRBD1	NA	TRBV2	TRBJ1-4	CASREDRINEKLFF	TGTGCCAGCAGGGAGGACAGGATTAATGAAAAACTGTTTTTT
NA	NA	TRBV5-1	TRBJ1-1	CASSLGLSLNTEAFF	TGCGCCAGCAGCTTGGGACTCTCTCTGAACACTGAAGCTTTCTTT
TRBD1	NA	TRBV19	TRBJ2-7	CASSPSTGGGEQYF	TGTGCCAGTAGCCCCTCGACAGGGGGGGGCGAGCAGTACTTC
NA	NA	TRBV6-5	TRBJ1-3	CTSLSGNTIYF	TGTACGAGCCTCTCTGGAAACACCATATATTTT
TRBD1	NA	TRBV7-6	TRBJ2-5	CASSSQGAWETQYF	TGTGCCAGCAGCTCGCAGGGGGCTTGGGAGACCCAGTACTTC
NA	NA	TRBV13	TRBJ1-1	CASGVQAYMNTEAFF	TGTGCCAGCGGGGTACAGGCTTACATGAACACTGAAGCTTTCTTT
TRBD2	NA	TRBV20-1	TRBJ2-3	CSASSRGVSTDTQYF	TGCAGTGCTAGTTCGCGGGGGGTAAGCACAGATACGCAGTATTTT
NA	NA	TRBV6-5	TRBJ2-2	CASSNRVDGELFF	TGTGCCAGCAGTAACAGGGTGGACGGGGAGCTGTTTTTT
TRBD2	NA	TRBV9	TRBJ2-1	CASSPRLAGGPNEQFF	TGTGCCAGCAGCCCCCGACTAGCGGGAGGGCCCAATGAGCAGTTCTTC
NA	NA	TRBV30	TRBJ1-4	CAWKKPRGDEKLFF	TGTGCCTGGAAAAAACCCCGGGGGGATGAAAAACTGTTTTTT
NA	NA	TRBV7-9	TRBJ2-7	CASSLAGVGYEQYF	TGTGCCAGCAGCTTAGCGGGAGTTGGGTACGAGCAGTACTTC
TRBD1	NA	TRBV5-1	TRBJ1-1	CASSLYRTGILDRKDTEAFF	TGCGCCAGCAGCTTGTACCGGACAGGGATTCTTGACCGAAAAGACACTGAAGCTTTCTTT
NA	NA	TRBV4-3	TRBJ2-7	CASSQDRTGQKYEQYF	TGCGCCAGCAGCCAAGATCGAACAGGGCAGAAGTACGAGCAGTACTTC
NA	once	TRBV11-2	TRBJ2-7	CASTRGFRNEQYF	TGTGCCAGCACCCGGGGATTTCGTAACGAGCAGTACTTC
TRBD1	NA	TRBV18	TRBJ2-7	CASSPGTGSQYEQYF	TGTGCCAGCTCACCGGGGACAGGGTCGCAGTACGAGCAGTACTTC
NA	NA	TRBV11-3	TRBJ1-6	CASSLDRSNSPLHF	TGTGCCAGCAGCTTGGACAGATCAAATTCACCCCTCCACTTT
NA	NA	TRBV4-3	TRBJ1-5	CASSQESYQPQHF	TGCGCCAGCAGCCAAGAGAGTTATCAGCCCCAGCATTTT
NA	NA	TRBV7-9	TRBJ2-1	CASSWAMVEGDYNEQFF	TGTGCCAGCAGCTGGGCTATGGTGGAGGGCGATTACAATGAGCAGTTCTTC
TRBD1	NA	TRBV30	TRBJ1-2	CASVSGGNYGYTF	TGTGCCAGCGTTTCAGGGGGAAACTATGGCTACACCTTC
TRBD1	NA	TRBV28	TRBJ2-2	CASRGTGGLIGELFF	TGTGCCAGCAGGGGGACAGGGGGCTTGATCGGGGAGCTGTTTTTT
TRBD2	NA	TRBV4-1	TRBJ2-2	CASSPFGGGNTGELFF	TGCGCCAGCAGCCCCTTCGGGGGGGGGAACACCGGGGAGCTGTTTTTT